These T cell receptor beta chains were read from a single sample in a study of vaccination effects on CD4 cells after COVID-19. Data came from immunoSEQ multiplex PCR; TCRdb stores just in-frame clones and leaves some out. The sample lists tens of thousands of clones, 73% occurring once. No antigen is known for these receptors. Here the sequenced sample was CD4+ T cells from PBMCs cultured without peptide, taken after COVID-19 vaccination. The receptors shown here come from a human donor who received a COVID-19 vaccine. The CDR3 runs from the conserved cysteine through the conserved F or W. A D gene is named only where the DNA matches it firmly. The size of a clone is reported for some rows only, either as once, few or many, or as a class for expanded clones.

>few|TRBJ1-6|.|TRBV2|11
CASSLNSPLHF
TGTGCCAGCAGTCTGAATTCACCCCTCCACTTT
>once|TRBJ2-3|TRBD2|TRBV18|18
CASSSQLTSGGNTDTQYF
TGTGCCAGCTCCTCACAATTAACTAGCGGAGGAAACACAGATACGCAGTATTTT
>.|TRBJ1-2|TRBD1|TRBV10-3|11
CAIGTDYGYTF
TGTGCCATCGGGACAGACTATGGCTACACCTTC
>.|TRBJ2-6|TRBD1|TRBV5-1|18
CASSTRTGASSGANVLTF
TGCGCCAGCAGCACCCGGACAGGGGCCTCTTCTGGGGCCAACGTCCTGACTTTC
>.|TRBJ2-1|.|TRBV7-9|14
CASSPGGRNNEQFF
TGTGCCAGCAGCCCCGGGGGTAGGAACAATGAGCAGTTCTTC
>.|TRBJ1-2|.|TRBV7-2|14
CASSLVTAGYGYTF
TGTGCCAGCAGCTTAGTGACAGCAGGCTATGGCTACACCTTC
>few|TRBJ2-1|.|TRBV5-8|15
CASPSDGSSYNEQFF
TGTGCCAGCCCAAGCGACGGGAGCTCCTACAATGAGCAGTTCTTC
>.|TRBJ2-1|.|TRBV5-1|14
CASSSLQSYNEQFF
TGCGCCAGCAGCTCTCTGCAATCCTACAATGAGCAGTTCTTC
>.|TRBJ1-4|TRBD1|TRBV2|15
CASRLQGASNEKLFF
TGTGCCAGCAGACTACAGGGGGCCTCCAATGAAAAACTGTTTTTT
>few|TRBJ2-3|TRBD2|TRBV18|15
CASSPSSGGTDTQYF
TGTGCCAGCTCACCATCTAGCGGGGGCACAGATACGCAGTATTTT